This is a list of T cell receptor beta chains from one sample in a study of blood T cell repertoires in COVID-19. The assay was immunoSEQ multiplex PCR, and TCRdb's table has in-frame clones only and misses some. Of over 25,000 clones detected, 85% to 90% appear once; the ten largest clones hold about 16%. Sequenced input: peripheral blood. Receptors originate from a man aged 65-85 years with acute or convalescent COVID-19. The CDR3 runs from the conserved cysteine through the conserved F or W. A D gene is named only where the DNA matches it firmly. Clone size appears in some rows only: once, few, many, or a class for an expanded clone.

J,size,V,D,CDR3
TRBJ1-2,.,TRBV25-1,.,CASSDGVGGYTF
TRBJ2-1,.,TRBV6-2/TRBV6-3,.,CASSYSVTRYFDNEQFF
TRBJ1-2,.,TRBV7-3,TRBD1,CASSKSRGPINDYTF
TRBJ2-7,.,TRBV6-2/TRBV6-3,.,CASSYASRVPYEQYF
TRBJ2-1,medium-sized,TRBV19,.,CASSIRSTEQFF
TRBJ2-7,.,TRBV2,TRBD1,CASSARQGDRGSYEQYF
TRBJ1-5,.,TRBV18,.,CASSRDYRDQPQHF
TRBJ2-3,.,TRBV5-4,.,CASSGQGPGTRGPDTQYF
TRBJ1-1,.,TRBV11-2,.,CASSLGNWATEAFF
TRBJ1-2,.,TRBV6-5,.,CASSYGQGRDYGYTF
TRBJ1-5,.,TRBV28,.,CAIQIGGDSNQPQHF
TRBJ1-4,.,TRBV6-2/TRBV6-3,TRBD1,CASSRRDRNEKLFF
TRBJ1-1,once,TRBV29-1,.,CSVGYPEGSEAFF
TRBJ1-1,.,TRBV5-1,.,CASSLGRNTEAFF
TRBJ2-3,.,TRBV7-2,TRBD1,CASSLAGQSTDTQYF
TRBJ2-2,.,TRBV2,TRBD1,CASSQDVGTGVGELFF
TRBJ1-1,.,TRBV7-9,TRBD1,CASSAGTGNTEAFF
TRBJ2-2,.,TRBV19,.,CASSPGGAGVYTGELFF
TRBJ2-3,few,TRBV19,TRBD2,CASSTGLEGSTDTQYF
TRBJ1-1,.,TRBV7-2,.,CASSPQNHMNTEAFF
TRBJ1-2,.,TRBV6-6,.,CASTSAPPRLFYGYTF
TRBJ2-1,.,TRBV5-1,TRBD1,CASSTGGIGDEQFF
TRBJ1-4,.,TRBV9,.,CASSVWGGGEKLFF
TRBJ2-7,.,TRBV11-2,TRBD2,CASSFSGGGYEQYF
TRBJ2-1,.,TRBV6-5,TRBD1,CASRAGTGVGEQFF
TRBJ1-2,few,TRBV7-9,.,CASTPWGGNGYGYTF
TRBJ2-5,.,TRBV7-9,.,CASSSLGGQETQYF
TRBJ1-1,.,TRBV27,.,CASSLTSGGTEAFF
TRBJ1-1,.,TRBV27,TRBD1,CASSLHRGNTEAFF
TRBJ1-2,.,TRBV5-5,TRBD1,CASSFFPGTGNYGYTF
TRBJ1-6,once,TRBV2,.,CASSESGQGNSPLHF
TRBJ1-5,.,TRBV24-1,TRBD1,CATSDTGQGRYQPQHF
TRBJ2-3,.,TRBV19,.,CASSIWVGPTDTQYF